Following are 14 T cell receptor beta chains from one sample sequenced in a study of Ad26.COV2.S vaccination and SARS-CoV-2 variants. Data came from immunoSEQ multiplex PCR; TCRdb stores just in-frame clones and leaves some out. Altogether around 380,000 clones are present, roughly nine tenths being singletons, with the ten largest covering roughly 3.5%. Treatment here: about 20 received Ad26.COV2.S at low or high dose, single or two shots; roughly five received placebo; per-sample allocation not given. The samples were gathered on day 63 after the first injection of vaccine or placebo. The starting material was peripheral blood, obtained in a trial of Ad26.COV2.S vaccine versus placebo. These receptors all stem from a person aged 18-65 years who received the Ad26.COV2.S COVID-19 vaccine or a placebo.

V is TRBV10-3 and J is TRBJ2-5, with 7 nucleotides matching TRBD1. CDR1 and CDR2 from the germline V gene are ENHRY and SYGVKD. J gave up 7 bases and V 4 bases, and 9 bases lay outside the gene matches. CDR3 length equals 14 residues. As DNA, the CDR3 is TGTGCCATCAGTGTCGGACAGGCCGTCGGGACCCAGTACTTC. It yields the protein CAISVGQAVGTQYF.

This clone came up a few times. The CDR3 is CASSMKDRVNYGYTF. DNA of the CDR3: TGTGCCAGTAGTATGAAGGACAGGGTTAACTATGGCTACACCTTC. This chain joins TRBV19 and TRBJ1-2; 8 bases align to TRBD1. V was clipped by 3 bases and J by 1 base; unmatched bases: 4. This CDR3 is 15 amino acids long. Per germline, CDR1 LNHDA and CDR2 SQIVND (reference sequence).

The V and J genes are TRBV9 and TRBJ1-2; 9 bases agree with TRBD1. The V segment lost 3 bases and the J segment 4 bases; nucleotides outside the gene matches: 10. The germline V gene has CDR1 SGDLS and CDR2 YYNGEE. The CDR3 contains 16 residues. This CDR3 reads CASSEMDRGIVYGYTF. The CDR3 bases are TGTGCCAGCAGCGAGATGGACAGGGGAATAGTCTATGGCTACACCTTC. The complete variable domain, with remaining parts taken from reference TRBV9 and TRBJ1-2, reads DSGVTQTPKHLITATGQRVTLRCSPRSGDLSVYWYQQSLDQGLQFLIQYYNGEERAKGNILERFSAQQFPDLHSELNLSSLELGDSALYFCASSEMDRGIVYGYTFGSGTRLTVV.

The V call is TRBV7-2, the J call TRBJ2-7; TRBD1 matches at 7 bases. J was trimmed by 1 base and V by 1 base; bases with no gene match: 4. The CDR3 totals 15 residues. The germline V gene has CDR1 SGHTA and CDR2 FQGNSA. CDR3 in amino acids: CASSLGGTVSYEQYF. CDR3 nucleotides: TGTGCCAGCAGCTTAGGGGGGACAGTTTCCTACGAGCAGTACTTC.

The chain combines TRBV7-9 with TRBJ1-1, with D tentatively TRBD1 (5 bases). The V gene lost 5 bases and the J gene lost 5 bases, with 24 bases spanning the gap. The CDR3 has 17 residues. CDR1 and CDR2 from the germline V gene are SEHNR and FQNEAQ (reference sequence). CDR3 nucleotides: TGTGCCAGCAGCCCGGGAATTGGTGGGGCGCGGTGGACTGAAGCTTTCTTT. This gives the protein CASSPGIGGARWTEAFF.

V gene TRBV9 combines with J gene TRBJ2-3; D gene unclear. V was clipped by 4 bases and J by 0 bases, with 6 bases between them. Germline V gene sequence: CDR1 SGDLS, CDR2 YYNGEE. This CDR3 region has 13 residues. CDR3 nucleotide sequence: TGTGCCAGCAGCTCTCCTAGCACAGATACGCAGTATTTT. Its translation is CASSSPSTDTQYF.

The V call is TRBV10-1, the J call TRBJ1-5, with D perhaps matching TRBD1 (5 bases). Germline V gene lookup returns CDR1 WNHNN and CDR2 SYGVQD (reference sequence). Trimming left V 5 bases short and J 4 bases short, with 12 bases between. The CDR3 length is 14 residues. The CDR3 DNA reads TGCGCCAGCAGTAGGACTGGGGCGAATCAGCCCCAGCATTTT. Translation: CASSRTGANQPQHF.

The chain carries TRBV3-1 (or the pseudogene TRBV3-2) and TRBJ1-2; tentative D call: TRBD1 (5 bases). CDR1 and CDR2 (germline): LGHDT, YNNKEL (reference sequence). With 4 bases removed from V and 6 bases from J, the gap between germline ends came to 15 bases. The length of the CDR3 is 14 residues. The CDR3: CASSPRGGLNGYTF. CDR3 DNA sequence: TGTGCCAGCAGCCCCCGTGGGGGATTAAATGGCTACACCTTC.

This chain links TRBV10-2 with TRBJ2-1; maybe TRBD2 (6 bases). CDR3 length: 15 residues. Deletions cut 10 bases from V and 1 base from J, with 17 bases between. Germline V lookup: CDR1 WSHSY, CDR2 SAAADI. CDR3 region: CATKTSRVSYNEQFF. The CDR3 region has the DNA TGCGCCACCAAGACTAGTAGGGTTTCCTACAATGAGCAGTTCTTC.

The J gene is TRBJ2-3, the V gene TRBV14; maybe TRBD1 (6 bases). The CDR3 has 14 residues. Trimming left V 4 bases short and J 1 base short, with 9 bases between. Per germline, CDR1 SGHDN and CDR2 FVKESK. In nucleotides, the CDR3 is TGTGCCAGCAGCCGGACAGCAGGCACAGATACGCAGTATTTT. Its protein is CASSRTAGTDTQYF.

The V gene is TRBV12-3 or TRBV12-4, the J gene TRBJ2-2; D is uncertain. This CDR3 comprises 11 residues. The V end was cut by 2 bases, the J end by 8 bases, with 3 bases between. CDR3 nucleotide sequence: TGTGCCAGCAGTTTACTTGGGGAGCTGTTTTTT. It codes for CASSLLGELFF.

This chain uses TRBV11-3 with TRBJ2-2, with D perhaps assigned TRBD1 or TRBD2 (5 bases each). The germline CDR1 and CDR2 sequences are SGHNT and YENEEA. The CDR3 extends over 16 amino acids. Trimming took off 4 bases at V and 2 bases at J, with 14 bases between the two ends. As DNA, the CDR3 is TGTGCCAGCAGCTCCCCCCAGGGAGTAAACACCGGGGAGCTGTTTTTT. Amino acid sequence: CASSSPQGVNTGELFF.

This clone is a singleton in its sample. The rearrangement links TRBV6-5 to TRBJ1-2; 9 bases align to TRBD1. The CDR3 runs 14 residues. The V gene's germline CDR1 is MNHEY and CDR2 SVGAGI. V shed 10 bases, J shed 7 bases, and the junction held 13 bases outside the gene matches. The CDR3, as DNA: TGTGCCACCTCCCGTTTACAGGGACAGGGTGGCTACACCTTC. Translation: CATSRLQGQGGYTF.

The genes are TRBV27 and TRBJ2-7, with a weak D call TRBD2 (7 bases). Germline V gene data show CDR1 as MNHEY and CDR2 as SMNVEV (reference sequence). Trimming stripped 3 bases from V and 4 bases from J, with 10 bases between. The CDR3 is 13 residues long. The CDR3 region has the DNA TGTGCCAGCAGTTTGAGGGGGGGATACGAGCAGTACTTC. Encoded protein: CASSLRGGYEQYF.